In its sample, the clone carrying this T cell receptor beta chain was seen once. Germline CDR1 SNHLY, CDR2 FYNNEI. This CDR3 has 16 residues. Unmatched junction bases numbered 16, after V lost 6 bases and J lost 7 bases. The data stem from a study of control samples from healthy donors and cancer patients. Data came from immunoSEQ multiplex PCR; TCRdb stores just in-frame clones and leaves some out. Among 35,000 to 50,000 clones, 70% to 90% were seen once, and the ten largest hold 10%. The sequencing sample was made of PBMCs. J is TRBJ2-5 and V is TRBV2, with 8 bases that match TRBD2. The receptor was derived from a woman aged 60 to 75 with lung cancer. The CDR3 DNA follows: TGTGCCAGCAGCTCCTCCGGGACTAGAGGGGGGTCGACCCAGTACTTC. Protein product: CASSSSGTRGGSTQYF.